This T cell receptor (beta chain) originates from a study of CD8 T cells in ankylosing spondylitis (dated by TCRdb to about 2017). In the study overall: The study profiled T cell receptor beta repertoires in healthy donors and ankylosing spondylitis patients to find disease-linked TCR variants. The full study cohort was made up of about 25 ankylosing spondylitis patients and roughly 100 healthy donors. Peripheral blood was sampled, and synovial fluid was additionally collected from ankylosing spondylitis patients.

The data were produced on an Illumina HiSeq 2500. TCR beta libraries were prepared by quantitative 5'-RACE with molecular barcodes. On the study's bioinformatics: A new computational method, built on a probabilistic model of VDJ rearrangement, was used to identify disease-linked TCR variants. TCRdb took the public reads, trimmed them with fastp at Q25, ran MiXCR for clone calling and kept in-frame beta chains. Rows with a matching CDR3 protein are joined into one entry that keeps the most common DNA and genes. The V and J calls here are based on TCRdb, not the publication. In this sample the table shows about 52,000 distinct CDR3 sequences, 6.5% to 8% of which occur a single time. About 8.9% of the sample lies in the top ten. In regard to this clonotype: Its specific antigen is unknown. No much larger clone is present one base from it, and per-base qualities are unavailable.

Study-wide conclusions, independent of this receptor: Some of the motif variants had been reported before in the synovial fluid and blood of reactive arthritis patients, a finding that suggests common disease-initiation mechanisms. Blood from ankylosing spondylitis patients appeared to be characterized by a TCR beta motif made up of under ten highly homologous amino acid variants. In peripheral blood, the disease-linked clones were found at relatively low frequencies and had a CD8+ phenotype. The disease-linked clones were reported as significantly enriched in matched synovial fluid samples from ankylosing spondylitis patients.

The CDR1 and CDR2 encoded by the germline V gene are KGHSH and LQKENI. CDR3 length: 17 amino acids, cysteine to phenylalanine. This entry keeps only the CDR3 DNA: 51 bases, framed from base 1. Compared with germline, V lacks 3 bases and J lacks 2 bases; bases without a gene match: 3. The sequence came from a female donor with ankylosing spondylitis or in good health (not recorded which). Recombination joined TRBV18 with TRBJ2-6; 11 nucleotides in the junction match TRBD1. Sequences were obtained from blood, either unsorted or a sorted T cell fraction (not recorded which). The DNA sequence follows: TGTGCCAGCTCACCCGGACAGGGGGCGACTGGGGCCAACGTCCTGACTTTC. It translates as CASSPGQGATGANVLTF.